The 19 T cell receptor beta chains in this list originate from one sample, sequenced in a study of blood T cell repertoires in COVID-19. Libraries were prepared by immunoSEQ multiplex PCR; TCRdb keeps only in-frame clonotypes and omits some of them. The data hold roughly 170,000 clones, with over 75% observed a single time. Material for sequencing was PBMCs or T cells enriched from blood (not recorded which). These receptors were obtained from a woman in her thirties or forties with acute COVID-19.

V usage is TRBV7-2 and J usage is TRBJ2-7; 7 positions agree with TRBD1. The CDR3 runs 13 residues. Germline lookup yields CDR1 SGHTA and CDR2 FQGNSA. The junction had 4 bases not matched to a gene; V was cut back by 5 bases and J by 3 bases. The CDR3 here is CASSTRDSYEQYF. In DNA form, the CDR3 reads TGTGCCAGCAGCACGAGGGACAGCTACGAGCAGTACTTC.

The rearrangement links TRBV6-1 to TRBJ2-7, with no clear D. The length of the CDR3 is 13 residues. Germline assignment: CDR1 MNHNS and CDR2 SASEGT. V was pared by 3 bases and J by 2 bases, with 8 bases between. Here the CDR3 reads CASSEANAYEQYF. DNA of the CDR3: TGTGCCAGCAGTGAGGCCAACGCCTACGAGCAGTACTTC.

In this sample, this clone turned up a few times. The chain employs TRBV15 and TRBJ2-5; D might be TRBD1 (6 bases). V lost 1 base and J lost 1, with 10 bases in between. This CDR3 has 15 amino acids. CDR1 is LNHNV, CDR2 YYDKDF, per germline (reference sequence). The CDR3 loop is CATSRGQDVQETQYF. The DNA of the CDR3 is TGTGCCACCAGCAGAGGACAGGACGTCCAAGAGACCCAGTACTTC.

The V and J genes are TRBV6-5 and TRBJ1-2, with D possibly TRBD1 on 5 matching bases. Per the germline V gene, CDR1 is MNHEY and CDR2 is SVGAGI. CDR3 size: 12 residues. V was trimmed by 5 bases and J by 5 bases, leaving 9 bases between them. This CDR3 is CASSTTAYGYTF. The CDR3 DNA sequence: TGTGCCAGCAGTACGACAGCTTATGGCTACACCTTC.

The chain has TRBV19 and TRBJ2-5; 10 nucleotides align to TRBD2. Germline CDR1 is LNHDA and CDR2 is SQIVND (reference sequence). V lost 4 bases and J lost 5; bases outside the gene matches: 16. The CDR3 length is 18 residues. The CDR3 region has the DNA TGTGCCAGTAGTAGGGGAAGCCACCTAGCGGGAGTTGGGGAGACCCAGTACTTC. It codes for CASSRGSHLAGVGETQYF.

This clone was seen a handful of times. V and J are TRBV29-1 and TRBJ2-2; TRBD1 might be the D (6 bases). This CDR3 is built from 14 residues. V lost 3 bases and J lost 5, with 13 bases in between. Germline V lookup: CDR1 SQVTM, CDR2 ANQGSEA. The CDR3 region has the DNA TGCAGCGTTGATACAGGGAAGATGACCGGGGAGCTGTTTTTT. Amino acid sequence: CSVDTGKMTGELFF.

This rearrangement joins TRBV3-1 (or the pseudogene TRBV3-2) to TRBJ2-3; the match to TRBD2 covers 7 bases. The CDR3 has 15 amino acids. Looked up from germline, CDR1 is LGHDT and CDR2 is YNNKEL (reference sequence). J gave up 7 bases and V 4 bases, and 11 bases lay outside the gene matches. DNA for the CDR3: TGTGCCAGCAGCCTCTGGCGGGGGTTTTGGAATACGCAGTATTTT. It yields the protein CASSLWRGFWNTQYF.

The rearrangement links TRBV28 to TRBJ2-5; the match to TRBD1 covers 8 bases. With V trimmed by 2 bases and J by 1 base, 6 bases remained unmatched. The CDR3 is made up of 16 amino acids. The V gene's germline CDR1 is MDHEN and CDR2 SYDVKM. CDR3 protein: CASSLRTGPFQETQYF. In DNA form, the CDR3 reads TGTGCCAGCAGTTTAAGGACAGGGCCCTTCCAAGAGACCCAGTACTTC.

The chain employs TRBV10-3 and TRBJ2-1; TRBD2 is a possible D gene (6 bases). Germline CDR1 ENHRY, CDR2 SYGVKD. The V and J ends lost 5 bases and 5 bases respectively, with 16 bases between them. The CDR3 consists of 15 residues. The CDR3 region is CAISSDLGGDNEQFF. The CDR3 nucleotides read TGTGCCATCAGTTCTGATTTGGGGGGTGACAATGAGCAGTTCTTC.

V gene TRBV6-5 combines with J gene TRBJ1-1; D call uncertain. Trimming cost V 6 bases and J 6 bases, with 11 bases left between them. The germline V gene encodes CDR1 MNHEY and CDR2 SVGAGI. This CDR3 comprises 12 residues. The CDR3 DNA is TGTGCCAGCAGGGGCCTTTCCCCTGAAGCTTTCTTT. As protein: CASRGLSPEAFF.

V usage is TRBV18 and J usage is TRBJ1-1; possibly TRBD1 for D (5 bases). This CDR3 has 15 residues. CDR1 and CDR2 from the germline V gene are KGHSH and LQKENI. Trimming removed 1 base from V and 4 bases from J, with 13 bases in between. The CDR3 DNA reads TGTGCCAGCTCACCACTCGGGGGATCGGGCACTGAAGCTTTCTTT. It codes for CASSPLGGSGTEAFF.

The genes are TRBV7-2 and TRBJ2-6; D gene uncertain. Trimming pared 6 bases from V and 7 bases from J, leaving 16 bases between. Germline loops: CDR1 SGHTA, CDR2 FQGNSA. The CDR3 has 15 residues. In nucleotides, the CDR3 is TGTGCCAGCAGTTCCTCGCGGATACCCGCCAACGTCCTGACTTTC. Translated: CASSSSRIPANVLTF.

The chain employs TRBV6-5 and TRBJ1-6; 9 bases match TRBD1. Unmatched junction bases numbered 3, after V lost 6 bases and J lost 3 bases. Germline CDR1 MNHEY, CDR2 SVGAGI. The length of the CDR3 is 15 residues. Here the CDR3 reads CASRADRGYNSPLHF. The CDR3, as DNA: TGTGCCAGCAGGGCGGACAGGGGCTATAATTCACCCCTCCACTTT.

This chain connects TRBV7-9 to TRBJ2-1, with TRBD2 matching 10 bases. Germline V CDR1 and CDR2: SEHNR, FQNEAQ (reference sequence). Losses at the gene ends were 3 bases for V and 9 bases for J; bases not matched to a gene: 20. The length of the CDR3 is 19 residues. CDR3 loop: CASSFGLAEPESVRGEQFF. DNA for the CDR3: TGTGCCAGCAGCTTTGGACTAGCGGAGCCCGAGTCCGTACGCGGTGAGCAGTTCTTC.

V gene TRBV7-9 combines with J gene TRBJ1-5, with no clear D. The germline CDR1 and CDR2 sequences are SEHNR and FQNEAQ (reference sequence). V was clipped by 5 bases and J by 0 bases, with 8 bases between them. This CDR3 region has 14 residues. CDR3 sequence reads: CASSPTYSNQPQHF. As DNA, the CDR3 is TGTGCCAGCAGCCCCACCTATAGCAATCAGCCCCAGCATTTT.

The chain links TRBV3-1 (or the pseudogene TRBV3-2) to TRBJ1-3; D perhaps matches TRBD1 (5 bases). CDR3 length: 16 residues. V lost 1 base and J 1 base, leaving 11 bases between the germline ends. The germline V gene encodes CDR1 LGHDT and CDR2 YNNKEL (reference sequence). Written as DNA, the CDR3 is TGTGCCAGCAGCCAAGGTGTCGGGACTTCTGGAAACACCATATATTTT. It specifies CASSQGVGTSGNTIYF.

This sequence joins TRBV4-2 and TRBJ2-1, with 8 bases aligning to TRBD2. J lost 3 bases, V lost 4 bases, and 8 bases had no gene match. The CDR3 totals 16 residues. The germline V gene encodes CDR1 LGHNA and CDR2 YNFKEQ. The CDR3 coding sequence is TGTGCCAGCAGCCCTTCACTAGCGGAGATCTACAATGAGCAGTTCTTC. Its translation: CASSPSLAEIYNEQFF.

Written as DNA, the CDR3 is TGTGCCACCAGTGATTTTAGGACTAGCGCGAGCACAGATACGCAGTATTTT. Its translation: CATSDFRTSASTDTQYF. V gene TRBV24-1 combines with J gene TRBJ2-3, with 9 bases that match TRBD2. This CDR3 contains 17 residues. Germline assignment: CDR1 KGHDR and CDR2 SFDVKD. The V segment lost 1 base and the J segment 0 bases; nucleotides outside the gene matches: 4.

The rearrangement uses TRBV7-2 and TRBJ2-2; 12 bases line up with TRBD2. With V trimmed by 4 bases and J by 6 bases, 6 bases remained unmatched. Germline assignment: CDR1 SGHTA and CDR2 FQGNSA. The CDR3 runs to 16 residues. The chain's CDR3 is CASSYRLAGESGELFF. The CDR3 coding sequence is TGTGCCAGCAGCTATCGACTAGCGGGAGAATCCGGGGAGCTGTTTTTT.